This is a list of T cell receptor beta chains from one sample in a study of shared clonotypes between healthy human individuals. This table comes from immunoSEQ multiplex PCR, and its TCRdb copy is limited to in-frame clones, with some not included. Of about 2,100,000 clones listed, roughly 91% are singletons. Sequenced: naive CD8+ T cells from PBMCs. The receptors come from a man aged 18 to 29 in good health. Some clones in this sample may be carry-over from other donors' samples. Each CDR3 is given with its conserved first and last residue. The order of the fields is J gene, clone size, V gene, D gene, CDR3 length, CDR3 DNA, CDR3 protein. The D gene is left open where the match is weak. Some rows have no size entry. The others give once, few or many, or a class for an expanded clone.

TRBJ2-3 | NA | TRBV9 | TRBD2 | 17 | TGTGCCAGCAGCGTAAATCTCCAAGCGGGACGCACAGATACGCAGTATTTT | CASSVNLQAGRTDTQYF
TRBJ2-1 | NA | TRBV7-9 | NA | 15 | TGTGCCAGCAGCTTAGCGGCCTTAGGCCGGGATGAGCAGTTCTTC | CASSLAALGRDEQFF
TRBJ2-7 | once | TRBV27 | NA | 14 | TGTGCCAGCAGTTTATACGGGTACTCCTACGAGCAGTACTTC | CASSLYGYSYEQYF
TRBJ2-1 | NA | TRBV7-3 | TRBD2 | 16 | TGTGCCAGCAGCTTTACCCGACTAGCGCCTTACAATGAGCAGTTCTTC | CASSFTRLAPYNEQFF
TRBJ2-1 | NA | TRBV6-6 | NA | 13 | TGTGCCAGCAGCCCCGCTTTCCTCGATGAGCAGTTCTTC | CASSPAFLDEQFF
TRBJ2-1 | NA | TRBV27 | TRBD1 | 17 | TGTGCCAGCAGTTTAGCCCCCGGGACAGGGTTCTACAATGAGCAGTTCTTC | CASSLAPGTGFYNEQFF
TRBJ1-2 | NA | TRBV19 | NA | 15 | TGTGCCAGTAGTATTCAAGGGGTCCGTACCTATGGCTACACCTTC | CASSIQGVRTYGYTF
TRBJ1-2 | NA | TRBV4-3 | TRBD1 | 14 | TGCGCCAGCAGCCAAGGGTCGTGGGACAGGGGCCACACCTTC | CASSQGSWDRGHTF
TRBJ1-2 | NA | TRBV7-8 | NA | 13 | TGTGCCAGCAGCCCCACGTTGAGGGAGGGGCTGGTCTTC | CASSPTLREGLVF
TRBJ2-3 | NA | TRBV19 | NA | 12 | TGTGCTAAGGCGTGGGAGTCAGATACGCAGTATTTT | CAKAWESDTQYF
TRBJ2-7 | NA | TRBV28 | NA | 15 | TGTGCCAGCAGTCCGGCCGGGACCGACTCCTACGAGCAGTACTTC | CASSPAGTDSYEQYF
TRBJ2-2 | NA | TRBV7-8 | NA | 11 | TGTGCCAGCAGCTTACGGGGGGAGCTGTTTTTT | CASSLRGELFF
TRBJ1-2 | NA | TRBV19 | NA | 12 | TGTGCCAGTAGTTCGCCAGGAATGGGCTACACCTTC | CASSSPGMGYTF
TRBJ2-5 | once | TRBV28 | TRBD2 | 15 | TGTGCCAGCAACCCGGGACTAGCAGCCGGGGGGGCCCAGTACTTC | CASNPGLAAGGAQYF
TRBJ1-1 | NA | TRBV18 | TRBD1 | 15 | TGTGCCAGCTCACCACGTAGGACAGGGGACACTGAAGCTTTCTTT | CASSPRRTGDTEAFF
TRBJ2-7 | NA | TRBV27 | TRBD1 | 14 | TGTGCCAGCGGTAGGGACAGGGGCTCTAACGAGCAGTACTTC | CASGRDRGSNEQYF
TRBJ2-3 | NA | TRBV7-9 | TRBD2 | 15 | TGTGCCAGCAGCCCCCCAGCGGGAGATGTAGATACGCAGTATTTT | CASSPPAGDVDTQYF
TRBJ2-1 | NA | TRBV29-1 | NA | 13 | TGCAGCGTTGAATTAGGAGCCCCTAATGAGCAGTTCTTC | CSVELGAPNEQFF
TRBJ1-2 | NA | TRBV5-4 | NA | 15 | TGTGCCAGCAGCTTGGGAGGGACGGCCAGAGGTGGCTACACCTTC | CASSLGGTARGGYTF
TRBJ2-5 | NA | TRBV5-8 | NA | 14 | TGTGCCAGCACGACCTCAGGACTCCAAGAGACCCAGTACTTC | CASTTSGLQETQYF
TRBJ1-1 | few | TRBV7-9 | NA | 14 | TGTGCCAGCAGCTTAGCGCACTTGAACACTGAAGCTTTCTTT | CASSLAHLNTEAFF
TRBJ2-7 | NA | TRBV19 | NA | 13 | TGTGCCAGTAGATCGGGTGGATCCTACGAGCAGTACTTC | CASRSGGSYEQYF
TRBJ1-5 | NA | TRBV10-3 | NA | 16 | TGTGCCATCAGTGAGTCGTACGGAAGGGACGATCAGCCCCAGCATTTT | CAISESYGRDDQPQHF
TRBJ2-7 | NA | TRBV27 | TRBD2 | 14 | TGTGCCAGCAAACTAGCGGGAGTAGCCTACGAGCAGTACTTC | CASKLAGVAYEQYF
TRBJ1-2 | NA | TRBV7-2 | NA | 16 | TGTGCCAGCAATCCAAGGGGCAGCGGGCTAGTCTATGGCTACACCTTC | CASNPRGSGLVYGYTF
TRBJ2-7 | NA | TRBV5-1 | TRBD1 | 16 | TGCGCCAGCAGCTTGGTCCTAAACAGGGGGGAATACGAGCAGTACTTC | CASSLVLNRGEYEQYF
TRBJ1-5 | NA | TRBV11-2 | TRBD1 | 15 | TGTGCCAGCAGCTTAGGGGCAGGGGGAGGGCAGCCCCAGCATTTT | CASSLGAGGGQPQHF
TRBJ2-5 | NA | TRBV27 | NA | 16 | TGTGCCAGCAGTGTGCTCGACTCAAATCGGGGTGAGACCCAGTACTTC | CASSVLDSNRGETQYF
TRBJ2-7 | NA | TRBV7-9 | NA | 11 | TGTGCCAGCAGCTTGTTAGTCGAGCAGTACTTC | CASSLLVEQYF
TRBJ2-7 | NA | TRBV27 | NA | 12 | TGTGCCAGCAGTACGAGACTAGACGAGCAGTACTTC | CASSTRLDEQYF
TRBJ2-5 | NA | TRBV25-1 | NA | 11 | TGTGCCAGCATTTGGGGGGAGACCCAGTACTTC | CASIWGETQYF
TRBJ2-3 | NA | TRBV28 | NA | 15 | TGTGCCAGCAGTACGCGGGCGCCCGTAGTAGATACGCAGTATTTT | CASSTRAPVVDTQYF
TRBJ2-3 | NA | TRBV6-5 | NA | 15 | TGTGCCAGCACCCAAGTCTGGGGGGCGCGGGATACGCAGTATTTT | CASTQVWGARDTQYF
TRBJ2-7 | NA | TRBV27 | NA | 16 | TGTGCCAGCAGCGCTAGGACGGGGAGGACGTTCTACGAGCAGTACTTC | CASSARTGRTFYEQYF
TRBJ1-1 | NA | TRBV6-5 | NA | 13 | TGTGCCAGCAGTCAGACACGGAACACTGAAGCTTTCTTT | CASSQTRNTEAFF
TRBJ1-2 | NA | TRBV27 | NA | 13 | TGTGCCAGCAGTCCGGACGGAATCTATGGCTACACCTTC | CASSPDGIYGYTF
TRBJ1-1 | NA | TRBV27 | NA | 15 | TGTGCCAGCAGCCCACGCGGGGGGCTGGGCACTGAAGCTTTCTTT | CASSPRGGLGTEAFF
TRBJ2-7 | once | TRBV28 | TRBD2 | 13 | TGTGCCAGCAGCCCAGCGGGAGGCCACGAGCAGTACTTC | CASSPAGGHEQYF
TRBJ2-1 | NA | TRBV7-9 | NA | 14 | TGTGCCAGCAGCTTGGTGCAGGGCTACAATGAGCAGTTCTTC | CASSLVQGYNEQFF
TRBJ2-5 | NA | TRBV2 | NA | 13 | TGTGCCAGCAGTGAAGCCAAACGAGAGACCCAGTACTTC | CASSEAKRETQYF
TRBJ2-1 | NA | TRBV5-4 | NA | 13 | TGTGCCAGCAGCTTCCGAGCATTCAATGAGCAGTTCTTC | CASSFRAFNEQFF
TRBJ2-5 | once | TRBV11-2 | NA | 13 | TGTGCCAGCAGGCCAATCAACCAAGAGACCCAGTACTTC | CASRPINQETQYF
TRBJ1-5 | NA | TRBV9 | NA | 14 | TGTGCCAGCAGCGTATTGGGTAGCAATCAGCCCCAGCATTTT | CASSVLGSNQPQHF
TRBJ1-1 | few | TRBV29-1 | NA | 11 | TGCAGCGTTGACAGGGGCACTGAAGCTTTCTTT | CSVDRGTEAFF
TRBJ2-6 | NA | TRBV9 | NA | 14 | TGTGCCAGCAGCGTAGCCCTAGGGACAAACGTCCTGACTTTC | CASSVALGTNVLTF
TRBJ1-2 | once | TRBV15 | NA | 15 | TGTGCCACCAGCAGAGAGTTTGGGGGGGCGCCTGGCTACACCTTC | CATSREFGGAPGYTF
TRBJ1-2 | NA | TRBV6-6 | NA | 16 | TGTGCCAGCAGTTTCCTCCCCCTGAACGCCCCCTATGGCTACACCTTC | CASSFLPLNAPYGYTF
TRBJ1-2 | NA | TRBV14 | NA | 15 | TGTGCCAGCAGCCGACTGCGGATGGGTCGAGATGGCTACACCTTC | CASSRLRMGRDGYTF
TRBJ2-5 | once | TRBV19 | NA | 15 | TGTGCCAGTAGTTTTATCAACAGGGAGGGGGAGACCCAGTACTTC | CASSFINREGETQYF
TRBJ2-7 | NA | TRBV27 | TRBD2 | 15 | TGTGCCAGCAGTGGCGAACTAGCGAGCCTGTACGAGCAGTACTTC | CASSGELASLYEQYF
TRBJ1-2 | NA | TRBV19 | NA | 13 | TGTGCCAGTAGTAAAGACAGGTTGAGCGGCTACACCTTC | CASSKDRLSGYTF
TRBJ2-1 | NA | TRBV7-2 | NA | 17 | TGTGCCAGCAGCCCTACATATAGCGGATACTCCTACAATGAGCAGTTCTTC | CASSPTYSGYSYNEQFF
TRBJ2-7 | NA | TRBV7-2 | TRBD1 | 14 | TGTGCCAGCAGCTTTCCGGGACAGGCCTACGAGCAGTACTTC | CASSFPGQAYEQYF
TRBJ2-3 | once | TRBV7-9 | TRBD1 | 15 | TGTGCCAGCAGCTTAGTGGGACAGGGCACAGATACGCAGTATTTT | CASSLVGQGTDTQYF
TRBJ1-5 | NA | TRBV4-1 | NA | 14 | TGCGCCAGCAGCCAAGCAGGCAGGGGTCAGCCCCAGCATTTT | CASSQAGRGQPQHF
TRBJ2-7 | NA | TRBV6-4 | TRBD1 | 17 | TGTGCCAGCACCGGACGGGTCAGGGGGCAGATCGGCTACGAGCAGTACTTC | CASTGRVRGQIGYEQYF
TRBJ1-1 | NA | TRBV11-2 | NA | 12 | TGTGCCAGCAGCTTAGTTGGGGGGTCAGCTTTCTTT | CASSLVGGSAFF
TRBJ2-1 | NA | TRBV4-1 | NA | 15 | TGCGCCAGCAGCGACGACAGGAGCTCCTACAATGAGCAGTTCTTC | CASSDDRSSYNEQFF
TRBJ2-7 | NA | TRBV7-9 | NA | 13 | TGTGCCAGCAGCTTGGGCAACTTGTACGAGCAGTACTTC | CASSLGNLYEQYF
TRBJ2-7 | once | TRBV6-5 | NA | 13 | TGTGCCAGCAGTTACTCTTACTCCTACGAGCAGTACTTC | CASSYSYSYEQYF